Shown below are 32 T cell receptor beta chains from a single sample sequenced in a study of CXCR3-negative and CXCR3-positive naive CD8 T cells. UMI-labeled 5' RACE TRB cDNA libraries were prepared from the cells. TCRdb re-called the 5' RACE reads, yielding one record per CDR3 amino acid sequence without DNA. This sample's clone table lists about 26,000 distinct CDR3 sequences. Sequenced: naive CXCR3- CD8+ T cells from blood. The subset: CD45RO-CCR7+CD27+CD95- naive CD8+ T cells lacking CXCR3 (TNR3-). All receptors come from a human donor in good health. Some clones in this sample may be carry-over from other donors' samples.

CDR3 loop: CATSDGLGQFF. The V and J genes are TRBV24-1 and TRBJ2-1. Per the germline V gene, CDR1 is KGHDR and CDR2 is SFDVKD. CDR3 length: 11 residues.

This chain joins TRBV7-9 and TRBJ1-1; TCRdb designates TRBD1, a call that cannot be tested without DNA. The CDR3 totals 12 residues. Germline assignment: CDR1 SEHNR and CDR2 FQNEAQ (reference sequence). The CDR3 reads CASDPGDTEAFF.

CDR3 protein: CASSTQDSPYEQYF. The rearrangement joins TRBV12-3 or TRBV12-4 to TRBJ2-7; the TRBD1 assignment by TCRdb is unverifiable without DNA. CDR3 length: 14 residues.

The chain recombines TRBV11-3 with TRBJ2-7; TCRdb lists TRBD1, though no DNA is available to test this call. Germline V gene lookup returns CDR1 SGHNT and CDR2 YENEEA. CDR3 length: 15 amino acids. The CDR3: CASSPRGQSSYEQYF.

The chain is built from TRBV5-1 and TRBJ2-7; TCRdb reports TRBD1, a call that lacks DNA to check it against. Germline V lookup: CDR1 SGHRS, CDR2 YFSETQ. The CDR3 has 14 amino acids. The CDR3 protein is CASSLERQGDEQYF. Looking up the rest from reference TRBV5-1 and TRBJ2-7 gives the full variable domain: KAGVTQTPRYLIKTRGQQVTLSCSPISGHRSVSWYQQTPGQGLQFLFEYFSETQRNKGNFPGRFSGRQFSNSRSEMNVSTLELGDSALYLCASSLERQGDEQYFGPGTRLTVT.

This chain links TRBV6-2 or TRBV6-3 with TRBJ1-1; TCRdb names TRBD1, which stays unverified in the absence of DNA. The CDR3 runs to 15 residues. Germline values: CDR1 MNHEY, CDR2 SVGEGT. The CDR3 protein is CASSYYIPGGTEAFF.

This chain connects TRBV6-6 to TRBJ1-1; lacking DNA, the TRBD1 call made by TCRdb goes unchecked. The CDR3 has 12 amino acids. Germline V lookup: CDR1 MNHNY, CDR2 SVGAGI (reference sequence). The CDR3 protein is CASSTGVTEAFF.

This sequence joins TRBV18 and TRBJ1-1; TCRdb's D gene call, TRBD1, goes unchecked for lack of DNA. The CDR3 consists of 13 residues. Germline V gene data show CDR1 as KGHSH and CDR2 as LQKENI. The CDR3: CASNGGANTEAFF.

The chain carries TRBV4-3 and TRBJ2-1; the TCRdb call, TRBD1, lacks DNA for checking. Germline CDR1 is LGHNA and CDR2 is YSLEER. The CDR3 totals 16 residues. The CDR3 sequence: CASSQDGTGLNNEQFF.

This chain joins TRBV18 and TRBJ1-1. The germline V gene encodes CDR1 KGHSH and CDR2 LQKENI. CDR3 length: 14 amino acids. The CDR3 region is CASSLQGVNTEAFF.

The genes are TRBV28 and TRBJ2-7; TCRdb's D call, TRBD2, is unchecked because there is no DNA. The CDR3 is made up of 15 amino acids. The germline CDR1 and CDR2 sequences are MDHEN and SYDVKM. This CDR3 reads CASSLREDSPYEQYF.

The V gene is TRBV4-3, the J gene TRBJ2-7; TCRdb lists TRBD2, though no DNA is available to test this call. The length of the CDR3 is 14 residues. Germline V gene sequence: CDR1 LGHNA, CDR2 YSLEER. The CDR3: CASGQAGGGYEQYF.

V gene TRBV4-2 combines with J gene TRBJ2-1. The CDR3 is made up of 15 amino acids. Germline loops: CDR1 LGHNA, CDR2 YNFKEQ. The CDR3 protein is CASSQLTGGYNEQFF.

CDR3 sequence reads: CASALIGQTGALDEQYF. V is TRBV12-5 and J is TRBJ2-7; TCRdb lists TRBD1, though no DNA is available to test this call. Per germline, CDR1 LGHNT and CDR2 FRNRAP. This CDR3 comprises 17 residues.

CDR3 protein: CSARAGTAPPF. The rearrangement joins TRBV20-1 to TRBJ1-2; TCRdb selects TRBD1, and the lack of DNA leaves this call unchecked. There are 11 residues in the CDR3. The germline gives CDR1 DFQATT, CDR2 SNEGSKA (reference sequence).

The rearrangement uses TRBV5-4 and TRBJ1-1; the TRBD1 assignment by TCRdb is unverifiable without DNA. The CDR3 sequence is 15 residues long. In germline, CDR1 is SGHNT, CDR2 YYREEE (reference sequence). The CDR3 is CASSLDPGGYTEAFF.

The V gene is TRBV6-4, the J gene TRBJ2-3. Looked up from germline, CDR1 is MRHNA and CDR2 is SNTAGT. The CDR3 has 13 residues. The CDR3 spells CASSERVTDTQYF.

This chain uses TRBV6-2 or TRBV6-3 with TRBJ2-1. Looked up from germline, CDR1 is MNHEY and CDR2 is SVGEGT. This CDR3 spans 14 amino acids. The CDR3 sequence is CASRGRDSYNEQFF.

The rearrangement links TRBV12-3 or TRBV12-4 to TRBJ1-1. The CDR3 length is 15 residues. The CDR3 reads CASSFTGGRDTEAFF.

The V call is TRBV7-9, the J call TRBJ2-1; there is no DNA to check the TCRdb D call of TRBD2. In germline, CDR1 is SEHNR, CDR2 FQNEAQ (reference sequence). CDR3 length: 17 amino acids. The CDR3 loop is CASSSTTGHLNNNEQFF. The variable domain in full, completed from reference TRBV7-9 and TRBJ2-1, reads DTGVSQNPRHKITKRGQNVTFRCDPISEHNRLYWYRQTLGQGPEFLTYFQNEAQLEKSRLLSDRFSAERPKGSFSTLEIQRTEQGDSAMYLCASSSTTGHLNNNEQFFGPGTRLTVL.

The CDR3 sequence is CRASGVNEQFF. The chain has TRBV29-1 and TRBJ2-1; no DNA is available, so the TRBD2 call from TCRdb remains unchecked. CDR1 SQVTM and CDR2 ANQGSEA come from the germline V gene. CDR3 length equals 11 residues.

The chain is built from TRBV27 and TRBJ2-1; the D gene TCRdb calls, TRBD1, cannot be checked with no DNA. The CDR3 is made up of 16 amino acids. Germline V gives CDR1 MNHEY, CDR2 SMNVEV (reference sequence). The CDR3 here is CASSSYQGGSRNEQFF.

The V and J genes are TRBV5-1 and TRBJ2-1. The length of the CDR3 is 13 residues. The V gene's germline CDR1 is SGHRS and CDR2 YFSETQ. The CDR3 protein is CASSLVEPNEQFF. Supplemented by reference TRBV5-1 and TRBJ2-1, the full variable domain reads KAGVTQTPRYLIKTRGQQVTLSCSPISGHRSVSWYQQTPGQGLQFLFEYFSETQRNKGNFPGRFSGRQFSNSRSEMNVSTLELGDSALYLCASSLVEPNEQFFGPGTRLTVL.

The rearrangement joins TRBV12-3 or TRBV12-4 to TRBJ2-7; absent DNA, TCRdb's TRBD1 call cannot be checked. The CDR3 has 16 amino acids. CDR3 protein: CASSPPGAPTFYEQYF.

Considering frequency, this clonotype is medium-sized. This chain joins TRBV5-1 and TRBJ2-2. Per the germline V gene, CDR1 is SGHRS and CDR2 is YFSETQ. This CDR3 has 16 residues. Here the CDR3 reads CASSLAQGPNTGELFF. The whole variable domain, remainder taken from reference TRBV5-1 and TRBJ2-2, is KAGVTQTPRYLIKTRGQQVTLSCSPISGHRSVSWYQQTPGQGLQFLFEYFSETQRNKGNFPGRFSGRQFSNSRSEMNVSTLELGDSALYLCASSLAQGPNTGELFFGEGSRLTVL.

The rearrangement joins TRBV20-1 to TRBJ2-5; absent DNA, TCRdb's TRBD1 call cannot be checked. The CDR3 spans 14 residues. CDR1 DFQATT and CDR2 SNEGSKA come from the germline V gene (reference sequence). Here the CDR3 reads CSATGTVHEETQYF.

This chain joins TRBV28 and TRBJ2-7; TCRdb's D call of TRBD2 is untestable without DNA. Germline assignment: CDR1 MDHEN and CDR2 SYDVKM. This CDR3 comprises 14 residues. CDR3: CASSSSGGAHEQYF. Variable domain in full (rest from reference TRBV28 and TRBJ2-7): DVKVTQSSRYLVKRTGEKVFLECVQDMDHENMFWYRQDPGLGLRLIYFSYDVKMKEKGDIPEGYSVSREKKERFSLILESASTNQTSMYLCASSSSGGAHEQYFGPGTRLTVT.

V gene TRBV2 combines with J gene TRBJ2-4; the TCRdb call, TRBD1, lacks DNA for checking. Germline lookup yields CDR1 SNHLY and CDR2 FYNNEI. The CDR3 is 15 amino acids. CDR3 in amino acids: CASGQGLIAKNTQYF.

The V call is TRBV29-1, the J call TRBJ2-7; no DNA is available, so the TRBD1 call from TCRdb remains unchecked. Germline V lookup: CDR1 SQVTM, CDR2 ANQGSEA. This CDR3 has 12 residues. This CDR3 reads CSVWGADYEQYF.

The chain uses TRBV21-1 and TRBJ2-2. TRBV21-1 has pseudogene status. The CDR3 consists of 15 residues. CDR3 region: CASRGSDRLAGELFF.

The CDR3 loop is CASSLVIGQYNEQFF. The chain uses TRBV12-3 or TRBV12-4 and TRBJ2-1; TCRdb lists TRBD1, though no DNA is available to test this call. The CDR3 sequence is 15 residues long.

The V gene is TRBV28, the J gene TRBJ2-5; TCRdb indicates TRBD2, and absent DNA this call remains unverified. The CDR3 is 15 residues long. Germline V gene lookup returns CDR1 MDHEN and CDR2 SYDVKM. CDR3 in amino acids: CASSKEREGRETQYF.